This T cell receptor beta chain was identified during a study of T cell changes during pregnancy in multiple sclerosis. Measured with immunoSEQ multiplex PCR; TCRdb has only the in-frame clones, and not every one. The sample has about 49,000 clones; 85% to 95% are singletons. The junction had 6 bases not matched to a gene; V was cut back by 3 bases and J by 3 bases. The CDR3 has 15 amino acids. Germline lookup yields CDR1 MGHRA and CDR2 YSYEKL. The source was CD8+ T cells from peripheral blood mononuclear cells, collected before pregnancy. The J gene is TRBJ2-5, the V gene TRBV4-1; 8 bases match TRBD2. The sequence came from a female donor with multiple sclerosis, enrolled in a pregnancy study. The CDR3 DNA follows: TGCGCCAGCAGCCAGATTTTAGCGGGAAAAGAGACCCAGTACTTC. Protein sequence: CASSQILAGKETQYF.